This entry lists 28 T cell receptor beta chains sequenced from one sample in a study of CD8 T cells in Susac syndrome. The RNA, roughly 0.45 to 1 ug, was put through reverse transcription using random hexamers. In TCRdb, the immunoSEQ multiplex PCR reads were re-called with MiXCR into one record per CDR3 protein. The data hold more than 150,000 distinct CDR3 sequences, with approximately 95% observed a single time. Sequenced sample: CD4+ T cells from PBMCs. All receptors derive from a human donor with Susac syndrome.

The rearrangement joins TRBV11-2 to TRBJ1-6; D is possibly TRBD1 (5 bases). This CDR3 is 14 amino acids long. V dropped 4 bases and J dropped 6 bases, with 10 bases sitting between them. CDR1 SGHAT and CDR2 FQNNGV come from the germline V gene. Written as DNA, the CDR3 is TGTGCCAGCAGCTGGGACTGGGGTAATTCACCCCTCCACTTT. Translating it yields CASSWDWGNSPLHF.

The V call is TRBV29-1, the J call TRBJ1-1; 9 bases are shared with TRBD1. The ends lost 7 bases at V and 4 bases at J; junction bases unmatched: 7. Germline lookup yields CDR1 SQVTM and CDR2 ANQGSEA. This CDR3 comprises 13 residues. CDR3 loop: CSAGTGRGTEAFF. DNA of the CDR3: TGCAGCGCGGGGACAGGGAGAGGCACTGAAGCTTTCTTT.

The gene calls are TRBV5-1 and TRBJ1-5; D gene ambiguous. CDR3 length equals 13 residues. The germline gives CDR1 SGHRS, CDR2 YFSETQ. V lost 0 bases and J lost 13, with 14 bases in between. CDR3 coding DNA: TGCGCCAGCAGCTTGGATTCCCTATCAGCTCAGCATTTT. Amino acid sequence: CASSLDSLSAQHF.

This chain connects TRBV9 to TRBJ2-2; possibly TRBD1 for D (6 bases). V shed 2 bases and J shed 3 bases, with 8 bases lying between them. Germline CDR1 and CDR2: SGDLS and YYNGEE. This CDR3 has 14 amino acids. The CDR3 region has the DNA TGTGCCAGCAGCGTGTACAGGGACACCGGGGAGCTGTTTTTT. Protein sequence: CASSVYRDTGELFF.

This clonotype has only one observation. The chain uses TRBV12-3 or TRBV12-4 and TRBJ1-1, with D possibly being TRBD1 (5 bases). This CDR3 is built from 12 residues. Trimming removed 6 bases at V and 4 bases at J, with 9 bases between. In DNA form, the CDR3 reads TGTGCCAGCAGGCCAGGGAGCACTGAAGCTTTCTTT. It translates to CASRPGSTEAFF.

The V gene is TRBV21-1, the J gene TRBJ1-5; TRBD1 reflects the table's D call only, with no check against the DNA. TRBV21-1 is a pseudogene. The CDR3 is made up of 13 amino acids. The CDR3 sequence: CASSKQEAQPQHF. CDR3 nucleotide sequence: TGTGCCAGCAGCAAACAGGAGGCCCAGCCCCAGCATTTT.

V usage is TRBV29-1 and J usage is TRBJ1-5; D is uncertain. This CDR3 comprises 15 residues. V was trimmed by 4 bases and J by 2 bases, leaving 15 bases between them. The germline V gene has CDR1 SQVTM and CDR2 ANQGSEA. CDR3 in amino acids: CSVAEGFLGNQPQHF. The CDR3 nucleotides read TGCAGCGTTGCGGAGGGTTTCCTTGGCAATCAGCCCCAGCATTTT.

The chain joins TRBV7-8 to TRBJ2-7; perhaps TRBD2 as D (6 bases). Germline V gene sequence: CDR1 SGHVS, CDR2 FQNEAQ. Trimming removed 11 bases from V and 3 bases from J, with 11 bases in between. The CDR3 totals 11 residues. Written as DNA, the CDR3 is TGTGCCGCCGGGGGAATCTACGAGCAGTACTTC. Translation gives CAAGGIYEQYF.

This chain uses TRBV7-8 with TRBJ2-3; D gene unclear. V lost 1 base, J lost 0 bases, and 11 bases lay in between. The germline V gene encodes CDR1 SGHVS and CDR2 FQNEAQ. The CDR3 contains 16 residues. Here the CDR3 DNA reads TGTGCCAGCAGCTTAGTGTCAGGCCTTAGCACAGATACGCAGTATTTT. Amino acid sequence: CASSLVSGLSTDTQYF. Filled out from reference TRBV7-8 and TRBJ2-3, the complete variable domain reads GAGVSQSPRYKVAKRGQDVALRCDPISGHVSLFWYQQALGQGPEFLTYFQNEAQLDKSGLPSDRFFAERPEGSVSTLKIQRTQQEDSAVYLCASSLVSGLSTDTQYFGPGTRLTVL.

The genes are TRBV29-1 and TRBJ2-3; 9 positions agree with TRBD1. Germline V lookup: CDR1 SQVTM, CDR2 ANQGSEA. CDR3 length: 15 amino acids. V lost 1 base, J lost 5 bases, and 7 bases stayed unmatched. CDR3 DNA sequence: TGCAGCGTTGAAGCAACAGGGGGCGGGGGAGATACGCAGTATTTT. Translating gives CSVEATGGGGDTQYF.

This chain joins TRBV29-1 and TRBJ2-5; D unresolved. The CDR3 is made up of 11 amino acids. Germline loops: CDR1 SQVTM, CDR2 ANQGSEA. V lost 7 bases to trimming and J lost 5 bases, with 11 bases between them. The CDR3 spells CSGILGETQYF. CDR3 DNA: TGCAGCGGCATCCTGGGGGAGACCCAGTACTTC.

The CDR3 reads CATSGTGDEQYF. DNA for the CDR3: TGCGCCACCTCCGGGACAGGGGACGAGCAGTACTTC. The V call is TRBV23-1, the J call TRBJ2-7; TRBD1 matches at 10 bases. TRBV23-1 is an ORF; its function is uncertain. The CDR3 sequence is 12 residues long. The V gene end was trimmed by 10 bases and the J gene end by 5 bases; junction bases not matched to a gene: 5.

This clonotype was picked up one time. The chain's CDR3 is CASSTPGQNTYGYTF. As DNA, the CDR3 is TGTGCCAGCAGTACTCCGGGACAGAATACCTATGGCTACACCTTC. The V and J genes are TRBV9 and TRBJ1-2, with 7 bases lining up with TRBD1. CDR1 and CDR2 (germline): SGDLS, YYNGEE. Unmatched junction bases numbered 11, after V lost 5 bases and J lost 4 bases. The CDR3 totals 15 residues.

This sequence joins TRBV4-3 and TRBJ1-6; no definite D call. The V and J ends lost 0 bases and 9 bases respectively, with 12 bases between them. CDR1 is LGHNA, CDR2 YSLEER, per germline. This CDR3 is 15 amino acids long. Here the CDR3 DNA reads TGCGCCAGCAGCCAAGAGGCTACGAGGGTTTCACCCCTCCACTTT. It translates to CASSQEATRVSPLHF.

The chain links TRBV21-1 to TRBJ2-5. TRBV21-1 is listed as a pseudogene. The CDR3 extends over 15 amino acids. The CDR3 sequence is CASSSREGWQETQYF. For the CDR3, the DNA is TGTGCCAGCAGCTCAAGGGAAGGATGGCAAGAGACCCAGTACTTC.

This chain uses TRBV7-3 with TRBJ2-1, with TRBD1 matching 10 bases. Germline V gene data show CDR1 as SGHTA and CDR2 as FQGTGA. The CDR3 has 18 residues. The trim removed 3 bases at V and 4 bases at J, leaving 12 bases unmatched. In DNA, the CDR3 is TGTGCCAGCAGCTTTGGGCCTCCGGGGACAGGGGTATACAATGAGCAGTTCTTC. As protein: CASSFGPPGTGVYNEQFF. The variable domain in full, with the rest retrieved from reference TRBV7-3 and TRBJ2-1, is GAGVSQTPSNKVTEKGKYVELRCDPISGHTALYWYRQSLGQGPEFLIYFQGTGAADDSGLPNDRFFAVRPEGSVSTLKIQRTERGDSAVYLCASSFGPPGTGVYNEQFFGPGTRLTVL.

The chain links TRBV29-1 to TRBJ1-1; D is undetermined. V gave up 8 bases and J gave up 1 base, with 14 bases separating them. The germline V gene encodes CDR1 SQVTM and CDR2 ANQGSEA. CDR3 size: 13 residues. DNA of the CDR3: TGCAGCATTAAAGAGAGGGCGAACACTGAAGCTTTCTTT. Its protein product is CSIKERANTEAFF.

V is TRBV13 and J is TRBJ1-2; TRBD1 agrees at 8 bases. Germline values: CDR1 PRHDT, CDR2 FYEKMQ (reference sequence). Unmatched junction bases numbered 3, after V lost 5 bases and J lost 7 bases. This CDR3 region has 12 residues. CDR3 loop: CASSQQGGGYTF. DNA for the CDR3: TGTGCCAGCAGCCAACAGGGGGGTGGCTACACCTTC.

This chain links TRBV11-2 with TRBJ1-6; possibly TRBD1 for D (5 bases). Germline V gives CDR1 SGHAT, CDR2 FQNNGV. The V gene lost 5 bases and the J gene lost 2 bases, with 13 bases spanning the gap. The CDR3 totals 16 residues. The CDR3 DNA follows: TGTGCCAGCAGCCCCCCAGGGAGGACCTATAATTCACCCCTCCACTTT. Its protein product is CASSPPGRTYNSPLHF.

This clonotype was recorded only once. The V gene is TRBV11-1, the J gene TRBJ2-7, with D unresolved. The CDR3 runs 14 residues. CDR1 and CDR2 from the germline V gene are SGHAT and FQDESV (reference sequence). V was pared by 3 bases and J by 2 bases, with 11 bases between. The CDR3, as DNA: TGTGCCAGCAGCTTTGAACGAGGTCCCTACGAGCAGTACTTC. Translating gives CASSFERGPYEQYF.

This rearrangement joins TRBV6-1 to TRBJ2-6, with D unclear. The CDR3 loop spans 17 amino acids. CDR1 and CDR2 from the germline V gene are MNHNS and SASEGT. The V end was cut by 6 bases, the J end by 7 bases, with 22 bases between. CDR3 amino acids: CASSPPVVTSGANVLTF. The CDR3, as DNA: TGTGCCAGCAGCCCCCCGGTTGTGACGTCGGGCGCCAACGTCCTGACTTTC.

CDR3: CASSLGSNEQFF. The CDR3 DNA is TGTGCCAGCAGCTTAGGTTCCAATGAGCAGTTCTTC. The V and J genes are TRBV7-9 and TRBJ2-1; D remains unclear. V shed 1 base and J shed 6 bases, with 4 bases lying between them. The CDR3 has 12 residues. CDR1 is SEHNR and CDR2 is FQNEAQ in the germline V gene (reference sequence).

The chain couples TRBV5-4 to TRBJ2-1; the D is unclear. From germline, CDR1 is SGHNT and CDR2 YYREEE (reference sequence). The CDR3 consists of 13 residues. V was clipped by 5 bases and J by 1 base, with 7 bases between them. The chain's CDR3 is CASSPQSYNEQFF. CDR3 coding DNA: TGTGCCAGCAGTCCCCAATCCTACAATGAGCAGTTCTTC.

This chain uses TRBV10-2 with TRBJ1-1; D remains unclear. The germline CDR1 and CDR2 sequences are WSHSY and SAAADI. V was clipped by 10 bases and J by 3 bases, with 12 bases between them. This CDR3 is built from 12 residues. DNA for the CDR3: TGCGCCACGTCCTTGGGCGACACTGAAGCTTTCTTT. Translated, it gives CATSLGDTEAFF.

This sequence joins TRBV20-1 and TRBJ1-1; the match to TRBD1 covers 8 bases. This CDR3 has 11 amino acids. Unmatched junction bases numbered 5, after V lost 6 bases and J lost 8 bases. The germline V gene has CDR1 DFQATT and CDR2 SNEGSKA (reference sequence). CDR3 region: CSAKGDREAFF. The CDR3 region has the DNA TGCAGTGCCAAGGGGGACAGGGAAGCTTTCTTT.

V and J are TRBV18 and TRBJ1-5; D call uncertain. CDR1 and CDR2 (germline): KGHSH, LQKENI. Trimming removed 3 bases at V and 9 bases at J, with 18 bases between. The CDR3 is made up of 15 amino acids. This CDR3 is CASSPDRQGSWPQHF. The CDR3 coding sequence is TGTGCCAGCTCACCGGACCGACAAGGATCCTGGCCCCAGCATTTT. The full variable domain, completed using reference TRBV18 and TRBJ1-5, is NAGVMQNPRHLVRRRGQEARLRCSPMKGHSHVYWYRQLPEEGLKFMVYLQKENIIDESGMPKERFSAEFPKEGPSILRIQQVVRGDSAAYFCASSPDRQGSWPQHFGDGTRLSIL.

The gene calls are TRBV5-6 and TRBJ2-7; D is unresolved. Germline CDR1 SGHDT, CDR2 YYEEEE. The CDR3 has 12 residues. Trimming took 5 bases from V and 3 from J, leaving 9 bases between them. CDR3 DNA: TGTGCCAGCAGACCAGTGAGCTACGAGCAGTACTTC. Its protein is CASRPVSYEQYF.

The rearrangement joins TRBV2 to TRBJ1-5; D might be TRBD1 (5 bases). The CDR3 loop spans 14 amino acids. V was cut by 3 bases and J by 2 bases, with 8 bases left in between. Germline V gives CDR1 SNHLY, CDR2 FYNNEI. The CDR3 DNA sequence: TGTGCCAGCAGTGAGGGACGGGGCAATCAGCCCCAGCATTTT. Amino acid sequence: CASSEGRGNQPQHF.